This T cell receptor beta chain was found in a study of cytomegalovirus exposure and HLA in healthy donors. Study information: The platform used for the roughly 120 validation repertoires matched that of the roughly 700 first-cohort repertoires, a later analysis reported.

The donors were in the roughly 110-subject validation cohort, distinct from the roughly 720-subject first cohort. Assay: immunoSEQ multiplex PCR; the TCRdb copy retains only in-frame clones and omits some. The sample has 170,000 or so clones, about four fifths seen once. V was pared by 0 bases and J by 2 bases, with 14 bases between. Looked up from germline, CDR1 is MGHRA and CDR2 is YSYEKL. The CDR3 covers 16 residues. The sequencing input was PBMCs. The sequence was obtained from a woman younger than 35 in good health and CMV-seropositive. The rearrangement uses TRBV4-1 and TRBJ2-7, with a possible D match to TRBD1 (6 bases). In DNA form, the CDR3 reads TGCGCCAGCAGCCAAGAAGGGGGACCGGAGGCCTACGAGCAGTACTTC. Translated: CASSQEGGPEAYEQYF.